A single sample is the source of the 20 T cell receptor beta chains below, sequenced in a study of blood T cell repertoires in COVID-19. Produced via immunoSEQ multiplex PCR; TCRdb's table is partial and in-frame only. Here the sample spans 95,000 to 120,000 clones, more than 80% being singletons. Sample: peripheral blood. The receptor set was obtained from an older woman with COVID-19, enrolled during active disease.

The chain has TRBV19 and TRBJ2-1, with 8 positions matching TRBD1. CDR1 is LNHDA, CDR2 SQIVND, per germline (reference sequence). The CDR3 spans 12 residues. J gave up 5 bases and V 10 bases, and 4 bases lay outside the gene matches. In nucleotides, the CDR3 is TGTGCCACCCCGGGACAGGACAATGAGCAGTTCTTC. Translating gives CATPGQDNEQFF.

The rearrangement uses TRBV6-5 and TRBJ1-1; 7 bases agree with TRBD1. V lost 2 bases and J lost 1; bases outside the gene matches: 7. Per germline, CDR1 MNHEY and CDR2 SVGAGI. This CDR3 has 16 residues. In nucleotides, the CDR3 is TGTGCCAGCAGTTACCTACGCCCAGGGGGGAACACTGAAGCTTTCTTT. Amino acids: CASSYLRPGGNTEAFF.

V is TRBV5-1 and J is TRBJ2-7, with D hard to call. Looked up from germline, CDR1 is SGHRS and CDR2 is YFSETQ. Trimming took 3 bases from V and 0 from J, leaving 10 bases between them. The CDR3 runs to 14 residues. CDR3 DNA: TGCGCCAGCAGCTCAACAGTCTCCTCCTACGAGCAGTACTTC. It yields the protein CASSSTVSSYEQYF.

The chain uses TRBV29-1 and TRBJ1-3; D is undetermined. V was shortened by 5 bases and J by 1 base, with 12 bases between the two germline ends. The germline V gene has CDR1 SQVTM and CDR2 ANQGSEA. CDR3 length equals 14 residues. The CDR3 DNA reads TGCAGCGTTCGGGGTATTGGTTCTGGAAACACCATATATTTT. Translating gives CSVRGIGSGNTIYF.

The chain is built from TRBV11-3 and TRBJ2-7, with D possibly matching TRBD1 (6 bases). Trimming removed 4 bases at V and 0 bases at J, with 7 bases between. There are 13 residues in the CDR3. From germline, CDR1 is SGHNT and CDR2 YENEEA. CDR3 sequence: CASSSDSSYEQYF. CDR3 in DNA: TGTGCCAGCAGCTCGGACAGCTCCTACGAGCAGTACTTC.

This chain joins TRBV6-5 and TRBJ1-2; D gene unclear. Germline CDR1 and CDR2: MNHEY and SVGAGI. The CDR3 contains 13 residues. V lost 8 bases and J 0 bases, leaving 10 bases between the germline ends. The chain's CDR3 is CASRQVTNYGYTF. The CDR3 nucleotides read TGTGCCAGCCGTCAGGTGACTAACTATGGCTACACCTTC.

The V and J genes are TRBV14 and TRBJ2-7, with a possible D match to TRBD2 (5 bases). Trimming took off 1 base at V and 3 bases at J, with 13 bases between the two ends. CDR1 is SGHDN and CDR2 is FVKESK in the germline V gene. This CDR3 is 15 amino acids long. Here the CDR3 reads CASSQVEGWGYEQYF. The CDR3 DNA reads TGTGCCAGCAGCCAAGTCGAGGGATGGGGCTACGAGCAGTACTTC.

CDR3 protein: CASRGEKLFF. For the CDR3, the DNA is TGTGCCAGCCGGGGGGAAAAACTGTTTTTT. The chain recombines TRBV19 with TRBJ1-4; possibly TRBD1 for D (5 bases). CDR3 size: 10 residues. Between the trimmed V and J ends, which lost 9 bases and 8 bases, there was a span of 7 bases. Germline CDR1 reads LNHDA; CDR2 reads SQIVND (reference sequence).

The V call is TRBV5-6, the J call TRBJ1-2, with D unresolved. The CDR3 consists of 16 residues. Germline-derived CDR1 and CDR2 are SGHDT and YYEEEE. The V and J ends lost 0 bases and 6 bases respectively, with 18 bases between them. The CDR3 protein is CASSLGLGSPVDGYTF. In DNA, the CDR3 is TGTGCCAGCAGCTTGGGGTTAGGTAGCCCCGTTGATGGCTACACCTTC.

The gene calls are TRBV20-1 and TRBJ2-3; perhaps TRBD2 as D (6 bases). V shed 3 bases and J shed 0 bases, with 10 bases lying between them. The CDR3 extends over 14 amino acids. CDR1 DFQATT and CDR2 SNEGSKA come from the germline V gene (reference sequence). CDR3 coding DNA: TGCAGTGCTAGTCTGGCGGGGAGCACAGATACGCAGTATTTT. Translated: CSASLAGSTDTQYF.

This clone was detected a few times. V gene TRBV5-1 combines with J gene TRBJ1-1; maybe TRBD1 (6 bases). CDR1 and CDR2 from the germline V gene are SGHRS and YFSETQ. There are 15 residues in the CDR3. Trimming left V 4 bases short and J 4 bases short, with 17 bases between. DNA of the CDR3: TGCGCCAGCAGCCCACCGGGACAATGGGGCACTGAAGCTTTCTTT. Encoded protein: CASSPPGQWGTEAFF.

The chain has TRBV5-1 and TRBJ2-7; D possibly corresponds to TRBD2 (6 bases). The V end lost 4 bases, the J end lost 7 bases, and 18 bases lay between the germline ends. Germline values: CDR1 SGHRS, CDR2 YFSETQ. CDR3 length: 14 amino acids. CDR3 loop: CASSPYGGLEEQYF. CDR3 sequence (DNA): TGCGCCAGCAGCCCCTATGGGGGGTTGGAAGAGCAGTACTTC.

This sequence joins TRBV6-5 and TRBJ1-1; 7 nucleotides align to TRBD1. Unmatched junction bases numbered 7, after V lost 6 bases and J lost 0 bases. This CDR3 contains 15 residues. Germline V CDR1 and CDR2: MNHEY, SVGAGI. CDR3 nucleotide sequence: TGTGCCAGCAGCCCCTGGACAGGTATGAACACTGAAGCTTTCTTT. Translating it yields CASSPWTGMNTEAFF.

J is TRBJ2-7 and V is TRBV3-1 (or the pseudogene TRBV3-2); a possible D gene is TRBD1 (7 bases). The CDR3 extends over 13 amino acids. Trimming removed 2 bases at V and 9 bases at J, with 14 bases between. Germline V gene data show CDR1 as LGHDT and CDR2 as YNNKEL (reference sequence). CDR3: CASSQQDREVQYF. The DNA of the CDR3 is TGTGCCAGCAGCCAACAAGACAGGGAGGTGCAGTACTTC.

The V and J genes are TRBV11-3 and TRBJ2-2; TRBD1 agrees at 10 bases. The CDR3 is made up of 16 amino acids. Germline-derived CDR1 and CDR2 are SGHNT and YENEEA. The V gene end was trimmed by 5 bases and the J gene end by 7 bases; junction bases not matched to a gene: 10. For the CDR3, the DNA is TGTGCCAGCAGCACCTCCGGGACAGGGGTTTTCGGGGAGCTGTTTTTT. This codes for CASSTSGTGVFGELFF.

This sequence joins TRBV2 and TRBJ1-6, with 7 nucleotides matching TRBD1. Germline trimming cut 10 bases from V and 6 bases from J; bases unmatched to any gene: 15. Germline assignment: CDR1 SNHLY and CDR2 FYNNEI. CDR3 size: 16 residues. Here the CDR3 reads CATRGAGGAANSPLHF. For the CDR3, the DNA is TGTGCCACTCGCGGCGCAGGGGGAGCCGCTAATTCACCCCTCCACTTT.

This clone has just a few counts. V gene TRBV30 combines with J gene TRBJ1-1, with D maybe TRBD1 (5 bases). The germline V and J ends were trimmed by 3 bases and 0 bases, with 14 bases remaining between them. CDR1 GTSNPN and CDR2 SVGIG come from the germline V gene (reference sequence). The CDR3 has 15 amino acids. Written as DNA, the CDR3 is TGTGCCTGGAGAGGCAGCCCGGACATGAACACTGAAGCTTTCTTT. Its protein product is CAWRGSPDMNTEAFF.

This chain joins TRBV9 and TRBJ2-2; D ambiguous. Deletions cut 4 bases from V and 3 bases from J, with 4 bases between. This CDR3 comprises 12 residues. CDR1 and CDR2 (germline): SGDLS, YYNGEE. As DNA, the CDR3 is TGTGCCAGCAGCCCCGACACCGGGGAGCTGTTTTTT. Its translation is CASSPDTGELFF.

The rearrangement links TRBV2 to TRBJ1-5, with D maybe TRBD1 (6 bases). CDR3 length: 13 amino acids. The germline V gene has CDR1 SNHLY and CDR2 FYNNEI. V lost 5 bases, J lost 5 bases, and 10 bases lay in between. CDR3 in DNA: TGTGCCAGCAGTAACAACAGGGATCAGCCCCAGCATTTT. Protein: CASSNNRDQPQHF.

The rearrangement uses TRBV12-3 or TRBV12-4 and TRBJ2-3, with D maybe TRBD2 (6 bases). The CDR3 spans 13 residues. With 6 bases removed from V and 3 bases from J, the gap between germline ends came to 10 bases. CDR3 in amino acids: CASSRDSTDTQYF. The CDR3 DNA is TGTGCCAGCAGCCGGGACTCTACAGATACGCAGTATTTT.